One sample yielded the 23 T cell receptor beta chains listed below, sequenced in a study of blood T cell repertoires in COVID-19. Sequencing used immunoSEQ multiplex PCR; TCRdb keeps in-frame clones, though not all of them. The data show around 120,000 clones, around 76% seen once. The sample comprised peripheral blood. The receptors stem from a man aged 65 to 79 with acute or convalescent COVID-19.

This chain connects TRBV9 to TRBJ1-1, with a weak D call TRBD1 (5 bases). The germline gives CDR1 SGDLS, CDR2 YYNGEE. V dropped 3 bases and J dropped 0 bases, with 9 bases sitting between them. This CDR3 is built from 14 residues. The CDR3 coding sequence is TGTGCCAGCAGCGCCGGACACCTGAACACTGAAGCTTTCTTT. Translation gives CASSAGHLNTEAFF. Full variable domain (outside the CDR3, taken from reference TRBV9 and TRBJ1-1): DSGVTQTPKHLITATGQRVTLRCSPRSGDLSVYWYQQSLDQGLQFLIQYYNGEERAKGNILERFSAQQFPDLHSELNLSSLELGDSALYFCASSAGHLNTEAFFGQGTRLTVV.

In this sample, this clone turned up once. The chain carries TRBV27 and TRBJ1-4; weak D call: TRBD1 (6 bases). The length of the CDR3 is 14 residues. Trimming removed 2 bases from V and 4 bases from J, with 8 bases in between. CDR1 and CDR2 (germline): MNHEY, SMNVEV (reference sequence). CDR3 residues: CASSLKQGNEKLFF. As DNA, the CDR3 is TGTGCCAGCAGTTTAAAACAGGGTAATGAAAAACTGTTTTTT.

V usage is TRBV7-9 and J usage is TRBJ1-2; D possibly corresponds to TRBD1 (5 bases). CDR3 length equals 13 residues. CDR1 and CDR2 (germline): SEHNR, FQNEAQ (reference sequence). The V and J ends lost 6 bases and 2 bases respectively, with 10 bases between them. The CDR3 DNA sequence: TGTGCCAGCAGAGGGGACTCGAACTATGGCTACACCTTC. Protein: CASRGDSNYGYTF.

This clone was seen a few times. The chain links TRBV10-3 to TRBJ1-2; D gene uncertain. This CDR3 spans 16 amino acids. Trimming left V 0 bases short and J 1 base short, with 12 bases between. Germline CDR1 is ENHRY and CDR2 is SYGVKD. CDR3 protein: CAISESTTGVNYGYTF. Written as DNA, the CDR3 is TGTGCCATCAGTGAGTCTACGACCGGGGTTAACTATGGCTACACCTTC.

This chain uses TRBV19 with TRBJ2-7; TRBD1 agrees at 10 bases. There are 15 residues in the CDR3. Germline V CDR1 and CDR2: LNHDA, SQIVND (reference sequence). The V segment lost 5 bases and the J segment 3 bases; nucleotides outside the gene matches: 7. As DNA, the CDR3 is TGTGCCAGTAGTTACACGGGACAGGGGCTCTACGAGCAGTACTTC. It specifies CASSYTGQGLYEQYF.

This clone has ten or more counts. The chain links TRBV6-2 or TRBV6-3 to TRBJ2-3; TRBD2 might be the D (7 bases). This CDR3 has 17 residues. V gave up 2 bases and J gave up 3 bases, with 18 bases separating them. Germline CDR1 is MNHEY and CDR2 is SVGEGT. This CDR3 is CASSYPTVGGGTDTQYF. The CDR3 DNA follows: TGTGCCAGCAGTTACCCCACGGTAGGGGGGGGGACAGATACGCAGTATTTT.

The chain carries TRBV10-3 and TRBJ2-3; D perhaps matches TRBD1 (5 bases). This CDR3 is 14 amino acids long. V lost 2 bases, J lost 0 bases, and 6 bases lay in between. CDR1 and CDR2 from the germline V gene are ENHRY and SYGVKD. The CDR3 DNA sequence: TGTGCCATCAGTGAGACAGGCAGCACAGATACGCAGTATTTT. Its protein product is CAISETGSTDTQYF.

This clone turned up a few times. The chain has TRBV6-2 or TRBV6-3 and TRBJ2-1; 10 bases are a match to TRBD1. CDR1 is MNHEY and CDR2 is SVGEGT in the germline V gene. The CDR3 contains 15 residues. V shed 4 bases, J shed 3 bases, and the junction held 3 bases outside the gene matches. CDR3 nucleotide sequence: TGTGCCAGCAGTTCCCGGGACAGGGGCTACAATGAGCAGTTCTTC. Its translation: CASSSRDRGYNEQFF.

The DNA of the CDR3 is TGTGCCAGCAGCTCACAGGGTTTAGCTAACTATGGCTACACCTTC. It encodes CASSSQGLANYGYTF. This rearrangement joins TRBV7-2 to TRBJ1-2, with TRBD1 as a possible D gene (6 bases). V was trimmed by 4 bases and J by 0 bases, leaving 12 bases between them. This CDR3 is 15 amino acids long. CDR1 is SGHTA and CDR2 is FQGNSA in the germline V gene.

The V call is TRBV6-4, the J call TRBJ2-1; 7 bases are a match to TRBD2. The CDR3 has 15 residues. Trimming took 5 bases from V and 4 from J; bases not matched to a gene: 8. From germline, CDR1 is MRHNA and CDR2 SNTAGT. In nucleotides, the CDR3 is TGTGCCAGCAGTCCCGGGACGGGGGGTTACAATGAGCAGTTCTTC. Its protein is CASSPGTGGYNEQFF.

The CDR3 is CASSTEGTRRETQYF. CDR3 bases: TGTGCCAGCAGCACCGAAGGGACTAGGCGGGAGACCCAGTACTTC. The rearrangement links TRBV7-8 to TRBJ2-5; 8 bases align to TRBD2. Per the germline V gene, CDR1 is SGHVS and CDR2 is FQNEAQ. The CDR3 extends over 15 amino acids. The trim removed 5 bases at V and 5 bases at J, leaving 10 bases unmatched.

The CDR3 reads CASSQGTGGRQPQHF. The CDR3 coding sequence is TGTGCCAGCAGCCAAGGCACGGGAGGGCGACAGCCCCAGCATTTT. The V and J genes are TRBV3-1 (or the pseudogene TRBV3-2) and TRBJ1-5; no clear D gene. Germline assignment: CDR1 LGHDT and CDR2 YNNKEL (reference sequence). V shed 1 base and J shed 7 bases, with 14 bases lying between them. This CDR3 is 15 amino acids long.

The rearrangement uses TRBV4-1 and TRBJ1-4; D perhaps matches TRBD1 (6 bases). Germline CDR1 reads MGHRA; CDR2 reads YSYEKL. Trimming removed 1 base from V and 8 bases from J, with 14 bases in between. The CDR3 has 15 amino acids. The CDR3 region has the DNA TGCGCCAGCAGCCAAGGCGACAGGTGGGAAGAAAAACTGTTTTTT. The encoded protein is CASSQGDRWEEKLFF.

The chain recombines TRBV6-2 or TRBV6-3 with TRBJ2-5; a weak D match, TRBD2 (7 bases). V was clipped by 0 bases and J by 6 bases, with 11 bases between them. CDR3 length: 14 amino acids. Germline values: CDR1 MNHEY, CDR2 SVGEGT. The CDR3 bases are TGTGCCAGCAGTTACTCGAGGGGGGGGAAGACCCAGTACTTC. Amino acid sequence: CASSYSRGGKTQYF.

V gene TRBV3-1 (or the pseudogene TRBV3-2) combines with J gene TRBJ2-7; the D gene is possibly TRBD2 (5 bases). Germline V gene data show CDR1 as LGHDT and CDR2 as YNNKEL (reference sequence). The CDR3 is made up of 14 amino acids. Trimming shortened V by 3 bases and J by 7 bases, and 16 bases separated the two germline ends. Here the CDR3 DNA reads TGTGCCAGCAGCCAGAGGGCGAGCAATGTGGAGCAGTACTTC. Its translation: CASSQRASNVEQYF.

This clone was picked up a small number of times. The V gene is TRBV18, the J gene TRBJ1-1, with 7 bases aligning to TRBD1. The length of the CDR3 is 14 residues. CDR1 and CDR2 (germline): KGHSH, LQKENI. With V trimmed by 3 bases and J by 1 base, 2 bases remained unmatched. This CDR3 reads CASSPGQKNTEAFF. Written as DNA, the CDR3 is TGTGCCAGCTCACCGGGACAGAAGAACACTGAAGCTTTCTTT.

V gene TRBV7-9 combines with J gene TRBJ2-7, with 7 nucleotides matching TRBD2. The germline gives CDR1 SEHNR, CDR2 FQNEAQ (reference sequence). Unmatched junction bases numbered 7, after V lost 5 bases and J lost 0 bases. The CDR3 extends over 15 amino acids. For the CDR3, the DNA is TGTGCCAGCAGCGAAGCGGGGATTAGCTCCTACGAGCAGTACTTC. Its translation is CASSEAGISSYEQYF.

This clone has a single count. This chain uses TRBV4-1 with TRBJ2-3; TRBD2 matches at 8 bases. CDR3 length: 16 residues. V lost 1 base to trimming and J lost 1 base; unmatched junction nucleotides: 4. Germline loops: CDR1 MGHRA, CDR2 YSYEKL. CDR3 nucleotide sequence: TGCGCCAGCAGCCAAGCGACGCGGGGGGGCACAGATACGCAGTATTTT. Protein sequence: CASSQATRGGTDTQYF.

A single count supports this clone. The chain is built from TRBV7-2 and TRBJ1-1, with a possible D match to TRBD1 (5 bases). Germline lookup yields CDR1 SGHTA and CDR2 FQGNSA. The V end was cut by 2 bases, the J end by 0 bases, with 10 bases between. CDR3 length: 15 amino acids. The CDR3 loop is CASSLSPGMNTEAFF. The DNA for the CDR3 is TGTGCCAGCAGCTTATCCCCAGGGATGAACACTGAAGCTTTCTTT.

This clone was found a few times. This chain connects TRBV3-1 (or the pseudogene TRBV3-2) to TRBJ1-2; D remains unclear. Trimming cost V 4 bases and J 2 bases, with 8 bases left between them. CDR3 length: 13 amino acids. The germline gives CDR1 LGHDT, CDR2 YNNKEL (reference sequence). The CDR3 region has the DNA TGTGCCAGCAGCCCCTGGCAAAACTATGGCTACACCTTC. Its protein product is CASSPWQNYGYTF.

The chain links TRBV29-1 to TRBJ2-3, with TRBD1 as a possible D gene (6 bases). Germline V gene sequence: CDR1 SQVTM, CDR2 ANQGSEA. The CDR3 has 15 amino acids. Trimming removed 7 bases from V and 5 bases from J, with 22 bases in between. The CDR3 sequence is CSAYWDKGFVDTQYF. DNA for the CDR3: TGCAGCGCCTATTGGGACAAGGGTTTTGTAGATACGCAGTATTTT.

This clone was seen once. This rearrangement joins TRBV19 to TRBJ1-2, with unresolved D. The length of the CDR3 is 12 residues. Germline V gene sequence: CDR1 LNHDA, CDR2 SQIVND (reference sequence). Trimming took 5 bases from V and 8 from J, leaving 12 bases between them. The CDR3 sequence is CASSRGVGGYTF. The CDR3 nucleotides read TGTGCCAGTAGTCGTGGAGTAGGCGGCTACACCTTC. Together with reference TRBV19 and TRBJ1-2, the CDR3 gives the full variable domain: DGGITQSPKYLFRKEGQNVTLSCEQNLNHDAMYWYRQDPGQGLRLIYYSQIVNDFQKGDIAEGYSVSREKKESFPLTVTSAQKNPTAFYLCASSRGVGGYTFGSGTRLTVV.

This clone was observed a few times. The chain couples TRBV7-2 to TRBJ2-5, with 11 positions matching TRBD2. This CDR3 comprises 14 residues. Germline CDR1 and CDR2: SGHTA and FQGNSA. Trimming cost V 5 bases and J 6 bases; bases outside gene matches: 5. DNA for the CDR3: TGTGCCAGCAGCCCTAGCGGGGGGAGGAAGACCCAGTACTTC. This gives the protein CASSPSGGRKTQYF.